This T cell receptor beta chain was identified in a study of OX40 agonist ivuxolimab in advanced cancers. Study-level information: Patients were infused with ivuxolimab every 2 weeks at 0.01 to 10 mg/kg.

Sequenced by immunoSEQ multiplex PCR; TCRdb stores in-frame clones only, minus some. The table records 75,000 to 80,000 clones, around 87% of them present only once. Germline values: CDR1 WNHNN, CDR2 SYGVQD (reference sequence). This CDR3 contains 15 residues. Trimming took off 2 bases at V and 0 bases at J, with 8 bases between the two ends. The rearrangement uses TRBV10-1 and TRBJ1-3, with D unclear. This receptor was identified in an adult with an advanced solid tumor such as melanoma, head and neck, liver or kidney cancer. The source material was CD4+ or CD8+ T cells sorted from blood, sampled in a trial of the OX40 agonist ivuxolimab. This CDR3 is CASSEAGSSGNTIYF. The DNA for the CDR3 is TGCGCCAGCAGTGAGGCCGGTTCCTCTGGAAACACCATATATTTT.